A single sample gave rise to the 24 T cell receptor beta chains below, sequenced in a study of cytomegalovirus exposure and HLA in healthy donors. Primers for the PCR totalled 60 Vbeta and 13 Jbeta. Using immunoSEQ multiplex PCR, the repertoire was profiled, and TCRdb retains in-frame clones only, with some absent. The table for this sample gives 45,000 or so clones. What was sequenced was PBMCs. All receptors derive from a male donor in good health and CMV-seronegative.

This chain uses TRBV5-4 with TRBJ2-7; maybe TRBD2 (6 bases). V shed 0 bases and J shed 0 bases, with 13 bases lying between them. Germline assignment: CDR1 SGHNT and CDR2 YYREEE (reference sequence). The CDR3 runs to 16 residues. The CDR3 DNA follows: TGTGCCAGCAGCTTGGCTGGAGGGGCGGGCTCCTACGAGCAGTACTTC. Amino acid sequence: CASSLAGGAGSYEQYF.

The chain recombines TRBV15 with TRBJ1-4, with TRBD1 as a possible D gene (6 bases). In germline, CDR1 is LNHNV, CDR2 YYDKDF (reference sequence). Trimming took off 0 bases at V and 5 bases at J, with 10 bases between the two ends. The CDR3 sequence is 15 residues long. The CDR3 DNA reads TGTGCCACCAGCAGAGATTTTCAGGGGAATGAAAAACTGTTTTTT. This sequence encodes CATSRDFQGNEKLFF.

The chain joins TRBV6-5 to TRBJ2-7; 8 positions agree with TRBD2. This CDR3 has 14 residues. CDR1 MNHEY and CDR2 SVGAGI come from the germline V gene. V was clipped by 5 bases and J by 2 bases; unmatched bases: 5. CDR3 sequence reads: CASSPRGGPYEQYF. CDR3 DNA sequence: TGTGCCAGCAGTCCCCGGGGGGGCCCCTACGAGCAGTACTTC.

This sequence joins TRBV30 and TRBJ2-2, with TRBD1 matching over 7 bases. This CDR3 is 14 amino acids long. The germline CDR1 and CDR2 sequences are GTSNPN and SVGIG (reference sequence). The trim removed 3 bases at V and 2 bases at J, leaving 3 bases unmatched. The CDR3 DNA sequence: TGTGCCTGGAGGAGGGACAGAAACACCGGGGAGCTGTTTTTT. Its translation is CAWRRDRNTGELFF.

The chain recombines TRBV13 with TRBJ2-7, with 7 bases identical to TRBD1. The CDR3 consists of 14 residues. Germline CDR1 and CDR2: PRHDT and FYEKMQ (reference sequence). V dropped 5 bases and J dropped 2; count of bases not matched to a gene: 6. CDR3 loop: CASSPRDRPYEQYF. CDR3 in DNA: TGTGCCAGCAGCCCTCGGGACAGACCCTACGAGCAGTACTTC.

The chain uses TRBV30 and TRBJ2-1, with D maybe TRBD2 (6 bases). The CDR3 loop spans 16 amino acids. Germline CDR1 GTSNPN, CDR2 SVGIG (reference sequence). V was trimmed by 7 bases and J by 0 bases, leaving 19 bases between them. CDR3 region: CAYWEARAYSYNEQFF. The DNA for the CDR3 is TGTGCCTATTGGGAGGCCAGGGCCTACTCCTACAATGAGCAGTTCTTC. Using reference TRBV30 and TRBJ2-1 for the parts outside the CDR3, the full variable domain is SQTIHQWPATLVQPVGSPLSLECTVEGTSNPNLYWYRQAAGRGLQLLFYSVGIGQISSEVPQNLSASRPQDRQFILSSKKLLLSDSGFYLCAYWEARAYSYNEQFFGPGTRLTVL.

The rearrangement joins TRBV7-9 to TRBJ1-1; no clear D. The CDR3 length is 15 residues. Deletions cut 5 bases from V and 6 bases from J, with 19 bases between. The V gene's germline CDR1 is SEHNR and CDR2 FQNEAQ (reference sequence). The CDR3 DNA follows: TGTGCCAGCAGCCCGGAGGACCTGGTTGTTGCTGAAGCTTTCTTT. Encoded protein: CASSPEDLVVAEAFF.

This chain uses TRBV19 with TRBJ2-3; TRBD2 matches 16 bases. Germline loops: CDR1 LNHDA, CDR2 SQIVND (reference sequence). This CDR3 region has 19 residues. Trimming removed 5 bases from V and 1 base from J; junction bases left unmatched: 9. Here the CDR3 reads CASSLGTSGGASRTDTQYF. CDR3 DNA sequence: TGTGCCAGTAGTCTTGGGACTAGCGGGGGGGCGTCCCGCACAGATACGCAGTATTTT.

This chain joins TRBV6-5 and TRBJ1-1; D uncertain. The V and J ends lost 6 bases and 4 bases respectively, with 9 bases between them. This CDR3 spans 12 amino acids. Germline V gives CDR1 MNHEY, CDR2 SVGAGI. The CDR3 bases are TGTGCCAGCAGCCGTACGGTCACTGAAGCTTTCTTT. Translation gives CASSRTVTEAFF.

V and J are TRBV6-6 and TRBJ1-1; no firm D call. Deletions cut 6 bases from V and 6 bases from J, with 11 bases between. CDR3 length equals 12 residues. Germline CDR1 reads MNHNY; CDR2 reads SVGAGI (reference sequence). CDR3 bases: TGTGCCAGCAGGCTAGAGGAAGCTGAAGCTTTCTTT. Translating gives CASRLEEAEAFF.

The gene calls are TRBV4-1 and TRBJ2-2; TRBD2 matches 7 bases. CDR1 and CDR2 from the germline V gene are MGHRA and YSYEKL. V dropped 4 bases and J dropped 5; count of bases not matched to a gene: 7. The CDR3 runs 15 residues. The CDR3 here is CASSPVNGGTGELFF. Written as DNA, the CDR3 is TGCGCCAGCAGCCCCGTTAACGGGGGGACCGGGGAGCTGTTTTTT.

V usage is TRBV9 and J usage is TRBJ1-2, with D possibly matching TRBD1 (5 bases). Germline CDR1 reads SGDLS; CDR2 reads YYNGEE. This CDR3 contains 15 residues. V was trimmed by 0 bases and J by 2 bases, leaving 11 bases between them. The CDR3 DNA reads TGTGCCAGCAGCGTAGACTTTGGGGCGAACTATGGCTACACCTTC. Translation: CASSVDFGANYGYTF. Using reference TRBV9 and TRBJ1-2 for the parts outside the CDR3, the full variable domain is DSGVTQTPKHLITATGQRVTLRCSPRSGDLSVYWYQQSLDQGLQFLIQYYNGEERAKGNILERFSAQQFPDLHSELNLSSLELGDSALYFCASSVDFGANYGYTFGSGTRLTVV.

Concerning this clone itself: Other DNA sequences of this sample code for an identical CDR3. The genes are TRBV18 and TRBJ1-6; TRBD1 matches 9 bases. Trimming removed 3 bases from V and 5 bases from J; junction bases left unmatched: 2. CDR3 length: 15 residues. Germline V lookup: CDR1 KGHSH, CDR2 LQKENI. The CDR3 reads CASSPRTGDNSPLHF. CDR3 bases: TGTGCCAGCTCACCTAGGACAGGGGATAATTCACCCCTCCACTTT. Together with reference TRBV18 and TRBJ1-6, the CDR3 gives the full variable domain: NAGVMQNPRHLVRRRGQEARLRCSPMKGHSHVYWYRQLPEEGLKFMVYLQKENIIDESGMPKERFSAEFPKEGPSILRIQQVVRGDSAAYFCASSPRTGDNSPLHFGNGTRLTVT.

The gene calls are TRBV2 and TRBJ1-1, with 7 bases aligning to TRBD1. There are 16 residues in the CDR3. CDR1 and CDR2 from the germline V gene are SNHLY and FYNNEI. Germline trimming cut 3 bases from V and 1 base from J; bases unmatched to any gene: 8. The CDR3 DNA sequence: TGTGCCAGCAGTGAGGACCGGGACAGAGGGAACACTGAAGCTTTCTTT. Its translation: CASSEDRDRGNTEAFF. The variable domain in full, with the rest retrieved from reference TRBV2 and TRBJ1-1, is EPEVTQTPSHQVTQMGQEVILRCVPISNHLYFYWYRQILGQKVEFLVSFYNNEISEKSEIFDDQFSVERPDGSNFTLKIRSTKLEDSAMYFCASSEDRDRGNTEAFFGQGTRLTVV.

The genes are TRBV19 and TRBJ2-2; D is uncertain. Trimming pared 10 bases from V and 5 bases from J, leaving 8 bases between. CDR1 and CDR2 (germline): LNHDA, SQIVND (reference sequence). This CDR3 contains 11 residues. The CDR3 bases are TGTGCCACTCGTCCGACCGGGGAGCTGTTTTTT. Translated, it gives CATRPTGELFF.

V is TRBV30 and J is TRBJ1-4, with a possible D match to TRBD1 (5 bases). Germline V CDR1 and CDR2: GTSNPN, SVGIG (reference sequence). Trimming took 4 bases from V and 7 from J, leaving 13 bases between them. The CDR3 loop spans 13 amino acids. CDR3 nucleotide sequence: TGTGCCTGGATAGGCCAGGGCTTTGAAAAACTGTTTTTT. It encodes CAWIGQGFEKLFF.

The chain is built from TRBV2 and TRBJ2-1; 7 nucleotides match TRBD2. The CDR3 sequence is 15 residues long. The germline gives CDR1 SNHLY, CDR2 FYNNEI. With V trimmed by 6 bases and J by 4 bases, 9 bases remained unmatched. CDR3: CASRQLAAGYNEQFF. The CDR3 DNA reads TGTGCCAGCAGGCAGCTAGCGGCGGGGTACAATGAGCAGTTCTTC.

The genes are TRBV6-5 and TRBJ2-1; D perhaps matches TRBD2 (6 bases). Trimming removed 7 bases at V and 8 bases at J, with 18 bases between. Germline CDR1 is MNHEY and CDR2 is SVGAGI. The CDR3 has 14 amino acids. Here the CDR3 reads CASTNGAGGHEQFF. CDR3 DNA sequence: TGTGCCAGCACCAATGGAGCCGGGGGACATGAGCAGTTCTTC.

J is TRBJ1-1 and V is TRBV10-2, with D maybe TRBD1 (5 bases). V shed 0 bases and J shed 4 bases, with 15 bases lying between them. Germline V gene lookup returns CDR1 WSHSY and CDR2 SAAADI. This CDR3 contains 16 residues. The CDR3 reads CASSESGPLGPTEAFF. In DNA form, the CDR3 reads TGCGCCAGCAGTGAGTCTGGACCTCTGGGGCCCACTGAAGCTTTCTTT.

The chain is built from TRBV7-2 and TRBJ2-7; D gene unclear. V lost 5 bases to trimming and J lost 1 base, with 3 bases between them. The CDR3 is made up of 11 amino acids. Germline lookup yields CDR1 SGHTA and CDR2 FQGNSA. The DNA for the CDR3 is TGTGCCAGCAGCCATTCCTACGAGCAGTACTTC. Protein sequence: CASSHSYEQYF.

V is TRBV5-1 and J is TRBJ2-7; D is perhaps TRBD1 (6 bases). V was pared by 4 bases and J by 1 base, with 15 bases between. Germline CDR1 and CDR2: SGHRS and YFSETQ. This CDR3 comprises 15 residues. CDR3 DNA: TGCGCCAGCAGCCCGGCGGCAGGGGCGTCCTACGAGCAGTACTTC. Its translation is CASSPAAGASYEQYF.

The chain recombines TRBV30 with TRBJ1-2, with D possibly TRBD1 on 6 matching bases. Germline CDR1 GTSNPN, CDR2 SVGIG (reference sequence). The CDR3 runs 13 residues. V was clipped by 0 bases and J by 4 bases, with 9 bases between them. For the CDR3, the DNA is TGTGCCTGGAGTGTACAGGGTAGCTATGGCTACACCTTC. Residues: CAWSVQGSYGYTF.

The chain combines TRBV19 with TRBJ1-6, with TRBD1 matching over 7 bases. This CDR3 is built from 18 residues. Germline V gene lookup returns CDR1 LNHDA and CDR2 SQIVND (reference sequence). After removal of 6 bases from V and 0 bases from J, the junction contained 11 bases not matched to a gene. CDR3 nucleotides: TGTGCCAGTAGCCCCGGGACAGCCGATAGCTCCTATAATTCACCCCTCCACTTT. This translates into CASSPGTADSSYNSPLHF. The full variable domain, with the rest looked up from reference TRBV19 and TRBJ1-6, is DGGITQSPKYLFRKEGQNVTLSCEQNLNHDAMYWYRQDPGQGLRLIYYSQIVNDFQKGDIAEGYSVSREKKESFPLTVTSAQKNPTAFYLCASSPGTADSSYNSPLHFGNGTRLTVT.

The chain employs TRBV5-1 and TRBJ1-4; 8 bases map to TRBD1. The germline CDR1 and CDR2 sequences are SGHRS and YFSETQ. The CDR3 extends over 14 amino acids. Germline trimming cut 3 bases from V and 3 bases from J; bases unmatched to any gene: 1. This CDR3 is CASSSGGSNEKLFF. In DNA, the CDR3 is TGCGCCAGCAGCTCAGGGGGCTCTAATGAAAAACTGTTTTTT.